Listed below are T cell receptor beta chains from one sample, sequenced in a study of blood T cell repertoires in COVID-19. Produced via immunoSEQ multiplex PCR; TCRdb's table is partial and in-frame only. The data hold about 130,000 clones, with about 88% observed a single time. Sequencing was done on a sample of peripheral blood. These receptor sequences come from a woman older than 75 with acute or convalescent COVID-19. Both conserved end residues are part of each CDR3. A D gene is named only where the DNA matches it firmly. Size is stated for part of the rows, as once, few or many counts, or as a class when the clone is expanded.

d_gene,j_gene,abundance,v_gene,CDR3nt,CDR3aa
.,TRBJ1-2,.,TRBV4-3,TGCGCCAGCAGCCAAGATGGAAACAGAAACTATGGCTACACCTTC,CASSQDGNRNYGYTF
.,TRBJ2-5,once,TRBV5-1,TGCGCCAGCAGCCTCGGGGGACTAGAGACCCAGTACTTC,CASSLGGLETQYF
.,TRBJ2-1,.,TRBV11-2,TGTGCCAGCAGCCCGGCAGGGGGGCCCGTGTACAATGAGCAGTTCTTC,CASSPAGGPVYNEQFF
.,TRBJ1-2,once,TRBV10-1,TGCGCCAGCAGTGAGAGACGGGGGAACTATGGCTACACCTTC,CASSERRGNYGYTF
.,TRBJ2-2,.,TRBV3-1/TRBV3-2,TGTGCCAGCAGCCAGGCCACAAGGGGGACCACCGGGGAGCTGTTTTTT,CASSQATRGTTGELFF
.,TRBJ2-7,.,TRBV9,TGTGCCAGCAGCCCCCGCGCGGGCGACGAGCAGTACTTC,CASSPRAGDEQYF
TRBD2,TRBJ2-1,.,TRBV4-3,TGCGCCAGCAGCCAAGCCCAGGGGTGGACTAGCGGGAGTGGTGAGCAGTTCTTC,CASSQAQGWTSGSGEQFF
.,TRBJ1-5,.,TRBV7-9,TGTGCCAGCAGTCCGACAGATCAGCCCCAGCATTTT,CASSPTDQPQHF
.,TRBJ2-1,.,TRBV6-4,TGTGCCAGCAGTGACTTCTACAGGGCCCCCGGAGAGCAGTTCTTC,CASSDFYRAPGEQFF
TRBD2,TRBJ2-7,.,TRBV29-1,TGCAGCGTGGAGACTAGCGGATTCTCCTACGAGCAGTACTTC,CSVETSGFSYEQYF
TRBD1,TRBJ1-2,.,TRBV18,TGTGCCAGCTCACCATCGGGACAGGGAAAAGAAAGCGGCTACACCTTC,CASSPSGQGKESGYTF
TRBD1,TRBJ2-1,.,TRBV19,TGTGCCAGTAGTACAATGACAGGGGGCCCTTACAATGAGCAGTTCTTC,CASSTMTGGPYNEQFF
TRBD1,TRBJ1-1,.,TRBV6-6,TGTGCCAGCAGTTACGGACAGGGGGCAAACACTGAAGCTTTCTTT,CASSYGQGANTEAFF
TRBD2,TRBJ2-7,.,TRBV5-6,TGTGCCAGCAGCTGGAGCGGGGGGACTTACTCCTACGAGCAGTACTTC,CASSWSGGTYSYEQYF
.,TRBJ2-7,few,TRBV6-5,TGTGCCAGCAGTTACCCAGGAATCTACGAGCAGTACTTC,CASSYPGIYEQYF
.,TRBJ1-5,.,TRBV7-2,TGTGCCAGCAGCTTAGCAGGGGTGAAGCAGCCCCAGCATTTT,CASSLAGVKQPQHF
.,TRBJ2-5,.,TRBV5-4,TGTGCCAGCAGCTTGGTAGCACAGGGTGGCGAGACCCAGTACTTC,CASSLVAQGGETQYF
.,TRBJ2-1,.,TRBV6-1,TGTGCCAGCAGTGGCCTGGCGGGACGTGGCTACAATGAGCAGTTCTTC,CASSGLAGRGYNEQFF
.,TRBJ2-5,.,TRBV7-9,TGTGCCAGCAGCTCCGGACTGACTAAAGAGACCCAGTACTTC,CASSSGLTKETQYF
.,TRBJ2-2,.,TRBV6-5,TGTGCCAGCAGTTACGGGGTCGGGGTGAACACCGGGGAGCTGTTTTTT,CASSYGVGVNTGELFF
.,TRBJ2-1,.,TRBV10-3,TGTGCCATCGGCGGTAGTGCCGACAATGAGCAGTTCTTC,CAIGGSADNEQFF
.,TRBJ2-7,.,TRBV11-2,TGTGCCAGCAGCACTTGGACAGCAACCTACGAGCAGTACTTC,CASSTWTATYEQYF
TRBD1,TRBJ1-2,few,TRBV5-1,TGCGCCAGCAGCTTGGCCGAGGGGGCCCAAGCTAACTATGGCTACACCTTC,CASSLAEGAQANYGYTF
TRBD1,TRBJ1-4,few,TRBV7-9,TGTGCCAGCAGCACGACAGGGAGTAATGAAAAACTGTTTTTT,CASSTTGSNEKLFF
.,TRBJ1-6,.,TRBV6-5,TGTGCCAGCAGCGGGGATAATTCACCCCTCCACTTT,CASSGDNSPLHF
TRBD1,TRBJ1-4,.,TRBV19,TGTGCCAGTAGTATGGGACAGGGGGATGAAAAACTGTTTTTT,CASSMGQGDEKLFF
TRBD1,TRBJ1-1,.,TRBV24-1,TGTGCCACCAGTGATTTTGCAAGTTGTGCTTCAGGGGGCGGAACTGAAGCTTTCTTT,CATSDFASCASGGGTEAFF
TRBD1,TRBJ1-2,.,TRBV11-2,TGTGCCAGCAGCCTATGGGACAGCAACTATGGCTACACCTTC,CASSLWDSNYGYTF
TRBD1,TRBJ1-4,.,TRBV2,TGTGCCAGCAGCTTAAACAGGGGAGGTAATGAAAAACTGTTTTTT,CASSLNRGGNEKLFF
.,TRBJ1-2,.,TRBV2,TGTGCCAGCAGTGAACAGGCACACTATGGCTACACCTTC,CASSEQAHYGYTF
TRBD1,TRBJ1-2,.,TRBV30,TGTGCCTGGAGTGTGTGGCAGGGGGGAGGCTACACCTTC,CAWSVWQGGGYTF
TRBD1,TRBJ1-1,.,TRBV27,TGTGCCAGCAGTTTATCCCAGGGGGCAGGGACTGAAGCTTTCTTT,CASSLSQGAGTEAFF
.,TRBJ2-2,once,TRBV6-5,TGTGCCAGCAGTTACGAGCCGGCAGGGTGGACCGGGGAGCTGTTTTTT,CASSYEPAGWTGELFF
.,TRBJ2-5,.,TRBV7-8,TGTGCCAGCAGTCGAATCGGGACACAAGAGACCCAGTACTTC,CASSRIGTQETQYF
.,TRBJ1-1,.,TRBV27,TGTGCCAGCAGTTTAATGTGGGGCACCACTGAAGCTTTCTTT,CASSLMWGTTEAFF
TRBD1,TRBJ2-7,.,TRBV6-5,TGTGCCAGCAGTCCTTACAGGGGGAGCTCCTACGAGCAGTACTTC,CASSPYRGSSYEQYF
.,TRBJ1-5,.,TRBV27,TGTGCCAGCACCCCCACGGCAGGGGTTCAGCCCCAGCATTTT,CASTPTAGVQPQHF
TRBD1,TRBJ1-4,.,TRBV7-8,TGTGCCAGCAGCACTACAGGGGGACAGGGTGAAAAACTGTTTTTT,CASSTTGGQGEKLFF
TRBD2,TRBJ2-5,many,TRBV7-2,TGTGCCAGCAGCTTCCGTATCGGGGGGGGGAAAGAGACCCAGTACTTC,CASSFRIGGGKETQYF
.,TRBJ1-3,.,TRBV18,TGTGCCAGCTCACCCCCTATAGCAAACGGAAACACCATATATTTT,CASSPPIANGNTIYF
.,TRBJ2-7,once,TRBV24-1,TGTGCCACCTACGCCAAACGGGGGAGCTCCTACGAGCAGTACTTC,CATYAKRGSSYEQYF